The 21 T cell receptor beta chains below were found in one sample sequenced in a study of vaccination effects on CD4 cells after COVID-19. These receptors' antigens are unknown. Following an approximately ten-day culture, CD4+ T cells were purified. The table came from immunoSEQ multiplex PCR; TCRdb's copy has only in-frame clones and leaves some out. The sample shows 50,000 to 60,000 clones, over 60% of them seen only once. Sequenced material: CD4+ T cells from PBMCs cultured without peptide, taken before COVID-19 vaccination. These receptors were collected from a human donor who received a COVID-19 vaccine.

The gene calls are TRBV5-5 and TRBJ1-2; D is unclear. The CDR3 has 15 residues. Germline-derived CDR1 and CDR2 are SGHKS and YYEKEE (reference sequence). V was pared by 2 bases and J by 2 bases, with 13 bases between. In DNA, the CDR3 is TGTGCCAGCAGCTTTGCCCCGGGAGGGAACTATGGCTACACCTTC. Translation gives CASSFAPGGNYGYTF.

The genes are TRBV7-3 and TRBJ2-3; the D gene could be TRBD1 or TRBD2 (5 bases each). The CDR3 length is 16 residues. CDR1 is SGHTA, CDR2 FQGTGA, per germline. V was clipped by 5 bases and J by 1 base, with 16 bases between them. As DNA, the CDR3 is TGTGCCAGCAGCCCCCGAGGGGCGCGGGGCACAGATACGCAGTATTTT. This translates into CASSPRGARGTDTQYF.

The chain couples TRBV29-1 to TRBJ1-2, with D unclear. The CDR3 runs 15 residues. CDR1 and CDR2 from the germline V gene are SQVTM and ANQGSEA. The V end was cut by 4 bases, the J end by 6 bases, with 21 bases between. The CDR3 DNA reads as TGCAGCGTTGCTTGGGGTGTAAATGGTTGGGATGGCTACACCTTC. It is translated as CSVAWGVNGWDGYTF.

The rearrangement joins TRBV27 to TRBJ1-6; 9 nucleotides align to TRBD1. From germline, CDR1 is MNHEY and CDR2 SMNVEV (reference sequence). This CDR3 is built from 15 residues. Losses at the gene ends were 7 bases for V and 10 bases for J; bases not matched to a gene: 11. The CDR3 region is CASTFWTGASSPLHF. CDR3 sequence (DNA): TGTGCCAGCACCTTCTGGACAGGGGCTTCGTCACCCCTCCACTTT.

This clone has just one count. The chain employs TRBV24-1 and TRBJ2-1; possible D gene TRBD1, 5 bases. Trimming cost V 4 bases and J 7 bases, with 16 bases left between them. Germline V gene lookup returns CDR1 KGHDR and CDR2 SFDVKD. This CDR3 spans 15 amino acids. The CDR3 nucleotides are TGTGCCACCAGTGAGCCCGGCAAAGGGGTGAATGAGCAGTTCTTC. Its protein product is CATSEPGKGVNEQFF.

CDR3 in DNA: TGCGCCAGCAGCTTGGAACTAGCGGAAGAGACCCAGTACTTC. It specifies CASSLELAEETQYF. V is TRBV5-1 and J is TRBJ2-5; 8 bases align to TRBD2. The germline V gene has CDR1 SGHRS and CDR2 YFSETQ. This CDR3 comprises 14 residues. Germline trimming cut 0 bases from V and 3 bases from J; bases unmatched to any gene: 1.

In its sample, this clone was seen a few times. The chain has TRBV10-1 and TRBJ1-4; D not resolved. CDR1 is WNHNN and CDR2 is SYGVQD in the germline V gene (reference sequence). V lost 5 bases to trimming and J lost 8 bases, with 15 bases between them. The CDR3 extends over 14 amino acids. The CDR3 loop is CASSSGQDSEKLFF. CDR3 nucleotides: TGCGCCAGCAGTTCGGGCCAGGACTCGGAAAAACTGTTTTTT.

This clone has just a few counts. CDR3 coding DNA: TGTGCCTTTTCCCGTGAGGGAGATACGCAGTATTTT. It yields the protein CAFSREGDTQYF. This sequence joins TRBV3-1 (or the pseudogene TRBV3-2) and TRBJ2-3, with a possible D match to TRBD2 (5 bases). CDR1 and CDR2 from the germline V gene are LGHDT and YNNKEL (reference sequence). The CDR3 is 12 amino acids. The germline V and J ends were trimmed by 11 bases and 5 bases, with 14 bases remaining between them.

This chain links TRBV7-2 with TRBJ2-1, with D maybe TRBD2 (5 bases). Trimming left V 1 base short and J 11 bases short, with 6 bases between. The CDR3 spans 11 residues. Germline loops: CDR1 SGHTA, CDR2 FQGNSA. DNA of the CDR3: TGTGCCAGCAGCTTAGGAGGGAAGCAGTTCTTC. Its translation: CASSLGGKQFF.

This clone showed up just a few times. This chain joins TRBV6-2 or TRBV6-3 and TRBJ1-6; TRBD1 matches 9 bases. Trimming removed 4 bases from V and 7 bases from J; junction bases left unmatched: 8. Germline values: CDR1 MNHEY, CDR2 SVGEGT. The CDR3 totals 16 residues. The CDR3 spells CASSSSGTGMNSPLHF. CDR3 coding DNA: TGTGCCAGCAGTTCCTCCGGGACAGGGATGAATTCACCCCTCCACTTT.

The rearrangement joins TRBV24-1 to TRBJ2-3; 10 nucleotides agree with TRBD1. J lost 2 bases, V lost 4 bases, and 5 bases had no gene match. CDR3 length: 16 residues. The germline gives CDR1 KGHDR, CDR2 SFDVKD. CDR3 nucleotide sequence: TGTGCCACCAGTGACTCCGGGACAGGGGACACAGATACGCAGTATTTT. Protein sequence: CATSDSGTGDTDTQYF.

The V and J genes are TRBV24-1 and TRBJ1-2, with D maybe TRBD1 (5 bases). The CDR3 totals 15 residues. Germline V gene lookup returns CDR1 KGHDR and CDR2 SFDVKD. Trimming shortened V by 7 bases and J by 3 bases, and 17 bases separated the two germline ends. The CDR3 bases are TGTGCCACCAGCCATTCAGGGACCAGGGACTATGGCTACACCTTC. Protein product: CATSHSGTRDYGYTF.

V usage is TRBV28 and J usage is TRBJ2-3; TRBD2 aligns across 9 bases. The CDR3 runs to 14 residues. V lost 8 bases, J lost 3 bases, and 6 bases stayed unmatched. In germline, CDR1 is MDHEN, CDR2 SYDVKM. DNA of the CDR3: TGTGCCAGCTACAATAGCGGGGGAACAGATACGCAGTATTTT. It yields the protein CASYNSGGTDTQYF. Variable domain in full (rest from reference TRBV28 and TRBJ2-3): DVKVTQSSRYLVKRTGEKVFLECVQDMDHENMFWYRQDPGLGLRLIYFSYDVKMKEKGDIPEGYSVSREKKERFSLILESASTNQTSMYLCASYNSGGTDTQYFGPGTRLTVL.

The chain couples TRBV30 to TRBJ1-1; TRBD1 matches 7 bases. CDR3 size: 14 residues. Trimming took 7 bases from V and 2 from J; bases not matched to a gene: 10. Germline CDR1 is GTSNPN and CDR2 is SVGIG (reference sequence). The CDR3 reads CASFPTGTNTEAFF. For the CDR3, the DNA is TGTGCCTCCTTTCCGACAGGGACAAACACTGAAGCTTTCTTT.

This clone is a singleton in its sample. CDR3 amino acids: CASSRTVDRDQETQYF. In nucleotides, the CDR3 is TGCGCCAGCAGCCGAACGGTAGACAGGGACCAAGAGACCCAGTACTTC. The chain has TRBV4-3 and TRBJ2-5; 7 nucleotides agree with TRBD1. The CDR3 is 16 residues long. Per the germline V gene, CDR1 is LGHNA and CDR2 is YSLEER. V gave up 4 bases and J gave up 0 bases; unmatched junction bases: 8.

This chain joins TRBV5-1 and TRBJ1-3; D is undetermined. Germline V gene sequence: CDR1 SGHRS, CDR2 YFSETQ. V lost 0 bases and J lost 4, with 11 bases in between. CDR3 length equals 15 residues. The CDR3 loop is CASSLGAGKGNTIYF. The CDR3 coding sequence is TGCGCCAGCAGCTTGGGCGCGGGAAAGGGAAACACCATATATTTT.

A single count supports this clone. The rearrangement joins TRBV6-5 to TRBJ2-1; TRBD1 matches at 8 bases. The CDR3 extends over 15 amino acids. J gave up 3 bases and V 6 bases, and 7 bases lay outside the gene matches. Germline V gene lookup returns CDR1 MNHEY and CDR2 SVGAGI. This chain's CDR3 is CASRTDRGHYNEQFF. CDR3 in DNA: TGTGCCAGCAGAACCGACAGGGGTCACTACAATGAGCAGTTCTTC.

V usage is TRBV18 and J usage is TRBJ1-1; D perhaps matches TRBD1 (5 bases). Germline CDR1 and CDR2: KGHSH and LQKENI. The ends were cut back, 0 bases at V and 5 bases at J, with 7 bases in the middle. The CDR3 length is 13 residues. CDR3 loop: CASSPPWGTEAFF. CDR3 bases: TGTGCCAGCTCACCACCTTGGGGGACTGAAGCTTTCTTT.

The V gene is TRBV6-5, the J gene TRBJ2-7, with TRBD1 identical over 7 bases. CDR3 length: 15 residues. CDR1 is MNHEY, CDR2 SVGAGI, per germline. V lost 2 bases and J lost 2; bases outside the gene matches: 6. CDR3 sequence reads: CASSYQDRATYEQYV. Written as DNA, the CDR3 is TGTGCCAGCAGTTACCAAGACAGGGCCACCTACGAGCAGTACGTC.

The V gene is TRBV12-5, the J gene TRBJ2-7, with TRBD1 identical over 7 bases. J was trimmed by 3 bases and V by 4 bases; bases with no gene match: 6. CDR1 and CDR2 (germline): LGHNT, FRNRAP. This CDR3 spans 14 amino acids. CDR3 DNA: TGTGCTAGTGGTTACGGGACAGACTTCTACGAGCAGTACGTC. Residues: CASGYGTDFYEQYV.

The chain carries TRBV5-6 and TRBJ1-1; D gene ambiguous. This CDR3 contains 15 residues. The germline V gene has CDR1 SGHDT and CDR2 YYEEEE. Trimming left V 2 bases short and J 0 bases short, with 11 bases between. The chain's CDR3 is CASSLVPGMNTEAFF. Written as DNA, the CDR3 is TGTGCCAGCAGCTTAGTTCCGGGGATGAACACTGAAGCTTTCTTT.